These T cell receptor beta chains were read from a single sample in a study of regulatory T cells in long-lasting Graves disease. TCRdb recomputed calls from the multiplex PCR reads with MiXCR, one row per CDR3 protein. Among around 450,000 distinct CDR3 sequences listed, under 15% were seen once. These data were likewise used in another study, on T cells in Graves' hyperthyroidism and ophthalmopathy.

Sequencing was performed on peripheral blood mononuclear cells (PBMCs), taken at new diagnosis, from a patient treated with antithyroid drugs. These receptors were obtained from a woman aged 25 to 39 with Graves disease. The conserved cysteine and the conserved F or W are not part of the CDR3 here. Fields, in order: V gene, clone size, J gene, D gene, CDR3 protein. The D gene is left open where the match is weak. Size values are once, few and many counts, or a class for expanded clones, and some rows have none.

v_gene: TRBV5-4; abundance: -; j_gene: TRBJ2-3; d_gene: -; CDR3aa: ASSLDRDLALRGDTQY
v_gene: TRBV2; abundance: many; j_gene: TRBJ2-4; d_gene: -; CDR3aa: ASSEDRVAKNIQY
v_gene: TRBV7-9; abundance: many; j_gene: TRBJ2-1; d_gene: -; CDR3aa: ASSHPGVSAMGSYNEQF
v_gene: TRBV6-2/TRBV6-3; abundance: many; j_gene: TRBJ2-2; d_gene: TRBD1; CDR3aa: ASSEDPNRGPIGELF
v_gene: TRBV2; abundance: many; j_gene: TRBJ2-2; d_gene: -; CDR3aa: ASTLDKNTGELF
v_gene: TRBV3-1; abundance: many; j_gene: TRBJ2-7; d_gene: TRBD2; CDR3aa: ASSLPRTSGGAEQY
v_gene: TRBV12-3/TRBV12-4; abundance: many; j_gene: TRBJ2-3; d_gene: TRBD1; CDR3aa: ASSNARTGGTDTQY
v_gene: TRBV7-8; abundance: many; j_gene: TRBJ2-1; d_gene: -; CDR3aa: ASSPGRFEQF
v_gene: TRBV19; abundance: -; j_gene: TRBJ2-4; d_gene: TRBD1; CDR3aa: ASSIDLLGTGGNLAKNIQY
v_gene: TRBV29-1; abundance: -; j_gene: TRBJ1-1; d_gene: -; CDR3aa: SVDVLGDTEAF
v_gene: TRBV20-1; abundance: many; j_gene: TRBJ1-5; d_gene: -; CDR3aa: SASTARGQPQH
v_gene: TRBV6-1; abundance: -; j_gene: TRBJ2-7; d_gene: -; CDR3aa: ASSQTYSYEQY
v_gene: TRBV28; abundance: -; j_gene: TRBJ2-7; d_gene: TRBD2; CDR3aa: ASSLLSGRADEQY
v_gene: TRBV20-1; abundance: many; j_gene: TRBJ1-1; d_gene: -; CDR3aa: SAPAGTEAF
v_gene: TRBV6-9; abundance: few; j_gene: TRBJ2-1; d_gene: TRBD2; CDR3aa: ASSYAGGLLDEQF
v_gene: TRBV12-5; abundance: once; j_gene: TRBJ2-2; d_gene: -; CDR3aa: ASGFAGELF
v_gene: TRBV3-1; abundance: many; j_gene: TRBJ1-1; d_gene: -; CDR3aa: ASRGVLNTEAF
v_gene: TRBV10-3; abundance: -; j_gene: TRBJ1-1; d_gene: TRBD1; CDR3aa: AISPWTGGGNTEAF
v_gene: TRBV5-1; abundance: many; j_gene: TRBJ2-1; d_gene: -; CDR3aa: ASEKGFVTDNEQF
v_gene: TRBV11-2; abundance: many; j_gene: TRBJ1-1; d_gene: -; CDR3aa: ASSLRGRPNTEAF
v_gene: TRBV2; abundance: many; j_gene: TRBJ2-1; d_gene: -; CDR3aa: ASTFSRSYNEQF
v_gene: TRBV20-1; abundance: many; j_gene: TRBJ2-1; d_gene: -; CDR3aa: SAREEALEQF
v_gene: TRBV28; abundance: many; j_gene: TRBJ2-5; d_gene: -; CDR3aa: ASREVDQETQY
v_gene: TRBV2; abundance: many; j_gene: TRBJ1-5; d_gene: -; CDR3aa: ASSAQDAFNQPQH
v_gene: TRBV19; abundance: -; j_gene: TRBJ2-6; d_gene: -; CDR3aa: ASSIASGANVLT
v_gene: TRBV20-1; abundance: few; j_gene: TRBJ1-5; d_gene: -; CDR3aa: SAREGYGNQPQH
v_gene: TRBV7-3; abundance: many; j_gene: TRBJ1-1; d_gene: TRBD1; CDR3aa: ASRPTGTANTEAF
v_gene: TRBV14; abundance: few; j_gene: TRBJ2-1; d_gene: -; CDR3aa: ASSPVGLLGYNEQF
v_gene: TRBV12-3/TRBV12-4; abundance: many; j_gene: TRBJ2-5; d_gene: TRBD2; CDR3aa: ASRSATRFSGGPSRETQY
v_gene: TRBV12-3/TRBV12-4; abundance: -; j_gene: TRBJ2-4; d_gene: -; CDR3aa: ASSSGTPAIQY
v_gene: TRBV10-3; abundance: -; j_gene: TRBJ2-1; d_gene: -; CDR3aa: AISERQQYNEQF
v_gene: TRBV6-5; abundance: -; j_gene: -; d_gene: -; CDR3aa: ASSDSEKGTQY
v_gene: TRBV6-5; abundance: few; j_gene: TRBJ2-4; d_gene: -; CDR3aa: ASSYSGAGAKNIQY
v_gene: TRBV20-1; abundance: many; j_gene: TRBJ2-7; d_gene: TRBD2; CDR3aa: SARGLATTYEQY
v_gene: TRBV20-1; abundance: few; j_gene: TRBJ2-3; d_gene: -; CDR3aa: SAIGGFGTDTQY
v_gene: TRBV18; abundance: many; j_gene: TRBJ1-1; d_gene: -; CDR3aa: ASSPPGAGSLNTEAF
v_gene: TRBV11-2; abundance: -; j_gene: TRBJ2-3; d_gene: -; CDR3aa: ASSLDGDGTDTQY
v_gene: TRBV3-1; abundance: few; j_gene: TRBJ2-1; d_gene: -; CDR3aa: ASSQDTSGGLHEQF
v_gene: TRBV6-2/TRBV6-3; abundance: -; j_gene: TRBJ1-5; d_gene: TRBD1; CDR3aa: ASSEGRGLLDNQPQH
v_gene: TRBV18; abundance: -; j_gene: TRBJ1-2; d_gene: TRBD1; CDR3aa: ASSPMTGMDYGYT
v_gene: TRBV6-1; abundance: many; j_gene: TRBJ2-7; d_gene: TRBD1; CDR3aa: ASSRGTELDEQY
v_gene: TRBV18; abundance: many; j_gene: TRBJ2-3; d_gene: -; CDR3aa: ASSPETDTQY
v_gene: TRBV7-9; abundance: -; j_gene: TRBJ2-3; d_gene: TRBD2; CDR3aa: ASSFPGGGGAGNTQY
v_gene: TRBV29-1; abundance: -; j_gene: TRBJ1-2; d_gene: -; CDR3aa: SVDGQVPYGYT
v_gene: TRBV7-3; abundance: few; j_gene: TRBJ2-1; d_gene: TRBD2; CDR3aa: ASSLEGLANNEQF
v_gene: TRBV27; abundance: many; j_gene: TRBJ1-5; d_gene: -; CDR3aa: ASSLTPPGSNQPQH
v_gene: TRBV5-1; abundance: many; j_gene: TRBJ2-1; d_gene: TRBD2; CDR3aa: ASSRGRAGGPVEQF
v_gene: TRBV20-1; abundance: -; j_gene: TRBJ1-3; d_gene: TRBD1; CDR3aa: SAYSGGSGNTIY
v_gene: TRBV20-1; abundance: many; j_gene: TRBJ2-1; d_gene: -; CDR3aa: SATREVDYNEQF